These 24 T cell receptor beta chains came from one sample sequenced in a study of blood T cell repertoires in COVID-19 (dated by TCRdb to about 2020). The library was generated by the immunoSEQ multiplex PCR assay. TCRdb's version of the immuneACCESS table is confined to in-frame rearrangements and falls short of the full clone set. An unresolved V gene accounts for under half of the shortfall where checked; the remainder is of unknown origin. The sample table lists over 400,000 clones, roughly 91% of them with a count of one. Of the sample, roughly 8% is held by the ten largest clones. What was sequenced was peripheral blood. These receptors came from a woman between 45 and 60 years old with COVID-19, enrolled during active disease.

A remark on this clone: Other nucleotide sequences from this sample produce the same CDR3. The CDR3 region has the DNA TGTGCCACCAGTCGGACAGGGAATGAGCAGTTCTTC. Its protein is CATSRTGNEQFF. V is TRBV24-1 and J is TRBJ2-1; 8 positions agree with TRBD1. Germline V lookup: CDR1 KGHDR, CDR2 SFDVKD. V lost 6 bases to trimming and J lost 7 bases; unmatched junction nucleotides: 1. The CDR3 is 12 amino acids.

V and J are TRBV18 and TRBJ2-6; tentative D call: TRBD2 (5 bases). The CDR3 has 17 residues. V lost 6 bases and J 2 bases, leaving 17 bases between the germline ends. Germline V gene data show CDR1 as KGHSH and CDR2 as LQKENI. CDR3 sequence reads: CASSPPGPGAGANVLTF. In DNA form, the CDR3 reads TGTGCCAGCTCCCCTCCCGGTCCCGGGGCTGGGGCCAACGTCCTGACTTTC.

The V gene is TRBV5-1, the J gene TRBJ1-6; 9 positions agree with TRBD1. After removal of 4 bases from V and 8 bases from J, the junction contained 7 bases not matched to a gene. The V gene's germline CDR1 is SGHRS and CDR2 YFSETQ. The CDR3 is made up of 15 amino acids. Here the CDR3 reads CASSQQGARDSPLHF. CDR3 nucleotides: TGCGCCAGCAGCCAACAGGGGGCGCGGGATTCACCCCTCCACTTT.

V usage is TRBV6-6 and J usage is TRBJ2-7; 12 bases fit TRBD1. The CDR3 totals 14 residues. The trim removed 8 bases at V and 5 bases at J, leaving 7 bases unmatched. Germline V gene sequence: CDR1 MNHNY, CDR2 SVGAGI (reference sequence). The CDR3 region has the DNA TGTGCCAGCGCCTCCGGGACAGGGGGCCACGAGCAGTACTTC. Amino acids: CASASGTGGHEQYF.

The genes are TRBV20-1 and TRBJ1-5; D is perhaps TRBD1 (5 bases). Looked up from germline, CDR1 is DFQATT and CDR2 is SNEGSKA (reference sequence). The ends were cut back, 3 bases at V and 9 bases at J, with 9 bases in the middle. The CDR3 extends over 11 amino acids. The CDR3 DNA sequence: TGCAGTGCTAGCTCCGGGGGGCCCCAGCATTTT. Translated, it gives CSASSGGPQHF.

The chain recombines TRBV6-5 with TRBJ2-7, with a weak D call TRBD1 (6 bases). In germline, CDR1 is MNHEY, CDR2 SVGAGI. V lost 4 bases and J lost 6, with 7 bases in between. The CDR3 is made up of 11 amino acids. This chain's CDR3 is CASSWGPEQYF. In nucleotides, the CDR3 is TGTGCCAGCAGTTGGGGGCCCGAGCAGTACTTC.

A note on this clone: Other nucleotide sequences from this sample produce the same CDR3. The chain joins TRBV6-5 to TRBJ1-4; no definite D call. Germline V gene data show CDR1 as MNHEY and CDR2 as SVGAGI. Trimming removed 4 bases from V and 8 bases from J, with 5 bases in between. There are 11 residues in the CDR3. The CDR3 loop is CASSSGEKLFF. Here the CDR3 DNA reads TGTGCCAGCAGTTCAGGCGAAAAACTGTTTTTT.

The genes are TRBV20-1 and TRBJ2-7; possible D gene TRBD1, 5 bases. The CDR3 consists of 11 residues. With 6 bases removed from V and 7 bases from J, the gap between germline ends came to 13 bases. Per germline, CDR1 DFQATT and CDR2 SNEGSKA (reference sequence). The CDR3: CSASPGQEQYF. CDR3 in DNA: TGCAGTGCCTCTCCAGGACAAGAGCAGTACTTC.

This chain uses TRBV29-1 with TRBJ2-4; D gene uncertain. This CDR3 comprises 14 residues. Trimming took 5 bases from V and 5 from J, leaving 16 bases between them. Germline loops: CDR1 SQVTM, CDR2 ANQGSEA. The CDR3 DNA reads as TGCAGCGTTCGGCCCCCGGGTGGCCAAAACATTCAGTACTTC. This sequence encodes CSVRPPGGQNIQYF.

The rearrangement links TRBV30 to TRBJ1-1; tentatively, D is TRBD1 (5 bases). The CDR3 sequence is 11 residues long. The germline V and J ends were trimmed by 5 bases and 5 bases, with 9 bases remaining between them. Germline V CDR1 and CDR2: GTSNPN, SVGIG (reference sequence). The DNA for the CDR3 is TGTGCCTGGCGGGGGTCTACTGAAGCTTTCTTT. Amino acids: CAWRGSTEAFF.

A few counts support this clone. The rearrangement uses TRBV27 and TRBJ1-1; maybe TRBD1 (6 bases). The CDR3 runs to 14 residues. Germline V gene data show CDR1 as MNHEY and CDR2 as SMNVEV (reference sequence). V was trimmed by 6 bases and J by 5 bases, leaving 16 bases between them. Here the CDR3 reads CASSWGFRGTEAFF. CDR3 in DNA: TGTGCCAGCAGCTGGGGATTCAGGGGTACTGAAGCTTTCTTT.

The CDR3 loop reads CASSPAVAGYQETQYF. The CDR3 DNA sequence: TGTGCCAGCAGCCCCGCGGTAGCGGGGTACCAAGAGACCCAGTACTTC. The chain joins TRBV3-1 (or the pseudogene TRBV3-2) to TRBJ2-5; the match to TRBD2 covers 8 bases. Germline CDR1 LGHDT, CDR2 YNNKEL (reference sequence). This CDR3 has 16 residues. V gave up 4 bases and J gave up 0 bases; unmatched junction bases: 7.

The CDR3 protein is CASSPQGNSNQPQHF. For the CDR3, the DNA is TGTGCCAGCTCACCCCAGGGAAATAGCAATCAGCCCCAGCATTTT. The chain has TRBV18 and TRBJ1-5; a weak D match, TRBD1 (5 bases). The germline gives CDR1 KGHSH, CDR2 LQKENI. This CDR3 region has 15 residues. The ends were cut back, 3 bases at V and 0 bases at J, with 9 bases in the middle.

On this clone: Other DNA sequences in this specimen translate into the identical CDR3. V is TRBV6-5 and J is TRBJ2-7, with D tentatively TRBD2 (6 bases). This CDR3 contains 14 residues. V shed 2 bases and J shed 1 base, with 9 bases lying between them. Germline V gene data show CDR1 as MNHEY and CDR2 as SVGAGI. The chain's CDR3 is CASSYAGLSYEQYF. CDR3 nucleotide sequence: TGTGCCAGCAGTTACGCGGGACTGTCCTACGAGCAGTACTTC.

DNA for the CDR3: TGTGCCAGCAGTCACCTTTGGGGGGATCAGCCCCAGCATTTT. Amino acid sequence: CASSHLWGDQPQHF. The chain links TRBV6-6 to TRBJ1-5, with D possibly TRBD1 on 5 matching bases. This CDR3 has 14 amino acids. CDR1 is MNHNY, CDR2 SVGAGI, per germline (reference sequence). Trimming cost V 5 bases and J 5 bases, with 13 bases left between them.

V gene TRBV27 combines with J gene TRBJ2-1; D not certain. This CDR3 is 11 amino acids long. Germline V lookup: CDR1 MNHEY, CDR2 SMNVEV (reference sequence). Trimming left V 6 bases short and J 4 bases short, with 4 bases between. CDR3 residues: CASSTYNEQFF. CDR3 sequence (DNA): TGTGCCAGCAGCACATACAATGAGCAGTTCTTC.

The genes are TRBV13 and TRBJ2-6; tentatively, D is TRBD2 (6 bases). The germline V gene has CDR1 PRHDT and CDR2 FYEKMQ (reference sequence). Between the trimmed V and J ends, which lost 5 bases and 0 bases, there was a span of 17 bases. The CDR3 consists of 18 residues. For the CDR3, the DNA is TGTGCCAGCAGCATTCGGGGGACGGGACTCTCTGGGGCCAACGTCCTGACTTTC. This encodes CASSIRGTGLSGANVLTF.

The table lists this clone with a count of one. This chain uses TRBV6-5 with TRBJ2-1; D is possibly TRBD2 (5 bases). Trimming removed 4 bases at V and 8 bases at J, with 15 bases between. Germline values: CDR1 MNHEY, CDR2 SVGAGI. The CDR3 is 14 amino acids. CDR3: CASSLAPAADEQFF. The CDR3 coding sequence is TGTGCCAGCAGTTTAGCGCCTGCCGCTGATGAGCAGTTCTTC.

This clone came up a few times. The chain uses TRBV28 and TRBJ1-5; 9 bases line up with TRBD1. The V and J ends lost 0 bases and 5 bases, in that order; junction bases with no gene match: 11. In germline, CDR1 is MDHEN, CDR2 SYDVKM. The CDR3 has 18 amino acids. The CDR3 DNA sequence: TGTGCCAGCAGTTTATGGGGACAGGGCATAGGAAGAGATCAGCCCCAGCATTTT. Translated, it gives CASSLWGQGIGRDQPQHF.

Written as DNA, the CDR3 is TGCGCCAGCAGCCAATATCTTTACAATGAGCAGTTCTTC. This encodes CASSQYLYNEQFF. The J gene is TRBJ2-1, the V gene TRBV4-1, with no clear D. Trimming took 2 bases from V and 4 from J, leaving 6 bases between them. The CDR3 runs 13 residues. CDR1 and CDR2 from the germline V gene are MGHRA and YSYEKL.

CDR3 protein: CASSFPRGDTIYF. CDR3 DNA: TGTGCCAGCAGCTTCCCCAGGGGAGACACCATATATTTT. This chain links TRBV5-4 with TRBJ1-3, with D possibly being TRBD1 (6 bases). Germline V lookup: CDR1 SGHNT, CDR2 YYREEE (reference sequence). Trimming stripped 2 bases from V and 8 bases from J, with 11 bases between. The CDR3 is made up of 13 amino acids.

The rearrangement uses TRBV11-1 and TRBJ2-7, with D unresolved. Looked up from germline, CDR1 is SGHAT and CDR2 is FQDESV (reference sequence). The CDR3 extends over 12 amino acids. V was clipped by 4 bases and J by 4 bases, with 8 bases between them. CDR3 residues: CASSSTAYEQYF. CDR3 DNA sequence: TGTGCCAGCAGCTCAACAGCATACGAGCAGTACTTC.

V gene TRBV30 combines with J gene TRBJ1-2; the D is unclear. Per germline, CDR1 GTSNPN and CDR2 SVGIG (reference sequence). This CDR3 is 13 amino acids long. V lost 3 bases and J 0 bases, leaving 8 bases between the germline ends. CDR3 DNA sequence: TGTGCCTGGAGCAGGCAGCCTAACTATGGCTACACCTTC. Residues: CAWSRQPNYGYTF.

This chain joins TRBV7-5 and TRBJ1-1; TRBD1 is taken as the D call from the table, unchecked against the DNA. TRBV7-5 is a pseudogene locus. This CDR3 is built from 13 residues. The CDR3 protein is CARSFSGDTEAFF. In nucleotides, the CDR3 is TGTGCCAGAAGCTTTTCAGGGGACACTGAAGCTTTCTTT.